This T cell receptor beta chain was recorded in a study of T cell responses to AZD1222 COVID-19 vaccine. Trimming cost V 2 bases and J 6 bases, with 10 bases left between them. This CDR3 region has 13 residues. Clones were read by immunoSEQ multiplex PCR, and TCRdb kept only the in-frame ones, dropping some. The sample carries approximately 120,000 clones, roughly 87% recorded once. Details on this clone: What it recognizes is unknown.

General study findings and limits: None of the repertoires were sampled until the peak T cell response had passed.

The sequencing used peripheral blood, collected on day 0 of AZD1222 vaccination. This chain uses TRBV12-3 or TRBV12-4 with TRBJ1-1; maybe TRBD1 (6 bases). The sequence was collected from an adult in good health. DNA for the CDR3: TGTGCCAGCAGTTTAAAGGGGGGGTCTGAAGCTTTCTTT. It specifies CASSLKGGSEAFF.